One T cell receptor (beta chain) is described in this entry. What it binds is not known. This sample stems from a study of T cell responses to AZD1222 COVID-19 vaccine. Measured with immunoSEQ multiplex PCR; TCRdb has only the in-frame clones, and not every one. Among 150,000 to 200,000 clones listed, just under 90% were seen once. Study-wide results and limits: Spike-specific TCRs gained breadth and depth after people received two AZD1222 doses. Among vaccine-associated CD4 TCRs, coverage spanned spike, with dominance at 160-218 and 743-854. The sample set comprised mostly white British donors with more females, and clonal diversity was possibly underestimated. Repertoires were collected only later (after the peak T cell response had occurred).

The TCR originated in an adult in good health. Sequencing was performed on peripheral blood, taken on day 0 of AZD1222 vaccination.

CDR3 sequence: CASSLGPGTRSPEQYF. The CDR3 DNA reads TGTGCCAGCAGCTTAGGACCAGGGACTAGGTCCCCCGAGCAGTACTTC. This sequence joins TRBV7-2 and TRBJ2-7; 8 bases fit TRBD2. Germline V gene data show CDR1 as SGHTA and CDR2 as FQGNSA. J was trimmed by 6 bases and V by 1 base; bases with no gene match: 11. The length of the CDR3 is 16 residues.